This T cell receptor beta chain was found in a study of OX40 agonist ivuxolimab in advanced cancers. In the study overall: Ivuxolimab was a fully human IgG2 agonistic monoclonal antibody targeting the costimulatory receptor OX40 (CD134). Among the approximately 54 dose-escalation patients, about 19 had hepatocellular carcinoma, 15 or so melanoma, 9 renal cell carcinoma and 9 head and neck cancer. Peripheral TCRbeta sequencing aimed to test whether ivuxolimab altered TCR sequence diversity and caused clonal T-cell expansion. The paper describes the monotherapy dose-escalation part (N of about 52 patients) of the phase I trial of ivuxolimab. A male proportion of around 83% and a mean age of roughly 55 years, ranging from 23 to 79, were recorded for the dose-escalation cohort. Intravenous ivuxolimab was administered to patients every 2 weeks at six dose levels: 0.01, 0.1, 0.3, 1.5, 3 and 10 mg/kg. Patients were allowed to have had prior anti-PD-1, anti-PD-L1 or anti-CTLA-4 therapy, and approximately 39% of the dose-escalation patients had been treated with checkpoint inhibitors. Three dose-escalation patients achieved partial responses, one with hepatocellular carcinoma and two with cutaneous melanoma. The paper as a whole reports these results and caveats: Low levels of normalized T-cell clonal expansion were also seen in some patients who did not respond. Antigen specificity was not determined for the clonally expanded peripheral T cells. Clonal expansion of both CD4+ and CD8+ blood T cells was observed from baseline to week 6 at doses 0.1 to 3.0 mg/kg. After ivuxolimab, more expanded clones were found on average in CD8+ T cells than in CD4+ T cells. Partial responders in the 0.1-3.0 mg/kg groups had among the lowest normalized peripheral clonal expansion, especially among CD8+ T cells.

Genomic DNA was isolated from the sorted cells so that the TCRbeta CDR3 region could be sequenced. The immunoSEQ Assay was used for sequencing of TCRbeta CDR3 regions. TCRdb limited this immuneACCESS table to in-frame rearrangements with V and J called. A share of clones is missing; checked studies link under half to unresolved V genes, and the rest is unexplained. The sample has more than 20,000 clones on record, 80% to 90% of them singletons. Of the sample, approximately 10% is held by the ten largest clones. The CDR3 spans 13 residues, from the cysteine through the phenylalanine. Only the CDR3 part of the read is kept: 39 bases, read in frame from the first base. Relative to germline, V is 7 bases shorter and J is 4 bases shorter, with 14 bases between their ends. The germline V gene (reference sequence) sets CDR1 to SGHKS and CDR2 to YYEKEE. As regards this clone: What antigen it recognizes has not been identified. Base quality data are lacking; no much larger clone is found one base away.

Patients with a history of autoimmune disease or receiving systemic immunosuppression were excluded from the trial. Peripheral blood for TCR sequencing was collected from all dose cohorts at baseline, on cycle 4 day 1, and on cycle 7 day 1. Samples came from an open-label, multicenter, first-in-human phase I dose-escalation trial of ivuxolimab. The trial enrolled adults with locally advanced or metastatic head and neck squamous cell, hepatocellular, melanoma or renal cell carcinoma. CD4+ and CD8+ T cells were sorted separately from peripheral blood before TCR sequencing. The sequence was obtained from an adult with an advanced solid tumor such as melanoma, head and neck, liver or kidney cancer. The input for sequencing was CD4+ or CD8+ T cells sorted from blood, taken in a trial of the OX40 agonist ivuxolimab. The chain is assembled from TRBV5-5 and TRBJ1-1; no D gene can be assigned with confidence. The CDR3 region reads CASGLPARTEAFF. Here is the DNA: TGTGCCAGCGGCCTACCAGCCCGCACTGAAGCTTTCTTT.